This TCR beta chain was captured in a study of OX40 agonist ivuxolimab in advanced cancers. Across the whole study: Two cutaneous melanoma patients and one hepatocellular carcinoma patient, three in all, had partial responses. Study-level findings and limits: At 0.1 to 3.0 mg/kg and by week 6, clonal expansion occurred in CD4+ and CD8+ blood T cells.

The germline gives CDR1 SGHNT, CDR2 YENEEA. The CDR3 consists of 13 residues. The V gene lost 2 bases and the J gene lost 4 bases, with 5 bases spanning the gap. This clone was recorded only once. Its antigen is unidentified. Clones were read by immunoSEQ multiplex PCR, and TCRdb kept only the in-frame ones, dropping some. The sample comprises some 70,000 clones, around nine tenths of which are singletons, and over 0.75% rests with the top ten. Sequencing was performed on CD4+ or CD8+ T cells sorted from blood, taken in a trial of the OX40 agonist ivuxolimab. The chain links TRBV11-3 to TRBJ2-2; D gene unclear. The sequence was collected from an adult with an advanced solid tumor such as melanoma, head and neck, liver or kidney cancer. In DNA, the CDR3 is TGTGCCAGCAGCTTATCCCCCACCGGGGAGCTGTTTTTT. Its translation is CASSLSPTGELFF.